A selection of T cell receptor beta chains follows, all from one sample in a study of CD8 T cells in ankylosing spondylitis. TCRdb processed the 5' RACE reads anew with MiXCR; each CDR3 protein has one entry. Of about 540,000 distinct CDR3 sequences listed, 12% are singletons. Sequenced input: blood, either unsorted or a sorted T cell fraction (not recorded which). These TCRs come from a male donor with ankylosing spondylitis. The CDR3 runs from the conserved cysteine through the conserved F or W. A D gene is named only where the DNA matches it firmly. Where a row states a size, it is once, few, many or the class of an expanded clone; other rows omit it.

v_gene	d_gene	len	j_gene	abundance	CDR3nt	CDR3aa
TRBV6-5	TRBD1	15	TRBJ1-1	few	TGTGCCAGCAGTTTCCTGACAGGGTTAAACACTGAAGCTTTCTTT	CASSFLTGLNTEAFF
TRBV2	TRBD1	14	TRBJ1-5	.	TGTGCCAGCAACCGGGACAGGGGAAATCAGCCCCAGCATTTT	CASNRDRGNQPQHF
TRBV11-2	TRBD1	15	TRBJ1-1	few	TGTGCCAGCAGCCGAGAACAGGGGTTGAACACTGAAGCTTTCTTT	CASSREQGLNTEAFF
TRBV19	.	15	TRBJ2-1	few	TGTGCCAGTAGTCAGTCCGTTACCTCCTACAATGAGCAGTTCTTC	CASSQSVTSYNEQFF
TRBV20-1	.	14	TRBJ2-3	.	TGCAGTGCTAGAGATCTTAGGTCGGGAGATACGCAGTATTTT	CSARDLRSGDTQYF
TRBV21-1	.	14	TRBJ1-4	.	TGTGCCAGCCCTTCTCCCAGGGCCGATGAAAAACTGTTTTTT	CASPSPRADEKLFF
TRBV2	TRBD2	16	TRBJ2-1	few	TGTGCCAGCAGAGGTGGGACTAGCGGTCTCTACAATGAGCAGTTCTTC	CASRGGTSGLYNEQFF
TRBV7-8	.	14	TRBJ2-2	few	TGTGCCAGCAGCTTCCTAGGGCGGACCGGGGAGCTGTTTTTT	CASSFLGRTGELFF
TRBV20-1	.	14	TRBJ2-1	few	TGCAGTGCTACGACTACTACCCCCTACAATGAGCAGTTCTTC	CSATTTTPYNEQFF
TRBV5-8	TRBD1	13	TRBJ1-1	many	TGTGCCAGCAGCTGGGACAGCGGTGCTGAAGCTTTCTTT	CASSWDSGAEAFF
TRBV20-1	TRBD2	15	TRBJ2-3	many	TGCAGTGCTCTCCTGCTAGCGGGAGGGACAGATACGCAGTATTTT	CSALLLAGGTDTQYF
TRBV7-2	.	15	TRBJ1-3	many	TGTGCCAGCAGCCGTTCGGGTCAAGGTGGAAACACCATATATTTT	CASSRSGQGGNTIYF
TRBV15	.	15	TRBJ2-2	.	TGTGCCACCAGCAGAGGCCCAGCCGACACCGGGGAGCTGTTTTTT	CATSRGPADTGELFF
TRBV20-1	TRBD2	14	TRBJ2-1	.	TGCAGTGCTCCCGGGACTAGCGGGTTCAATGAGCAGTTCTTC	CSAPGTSGFNEQFF
TRBV7-9	TRBD2	15	TRBJ2-1	.	TGTGCCAGCAGCTTCCTAGCGGGAGGTCCCAATGAGCAGTTCTTC	CASSFLAGGPNEQFF
TRBV6-2/TRBV6-3	.	14	TRBJ2-1	many	TGTGCCAGCAGTCCAGGGGATATCTACAATGAGCAGTTCTTC	CASSPGDIYNEQFF
TRBV7-9	.	13	TRBJ2-1	.	TGTGCCAGCAGCCCCCGGGTTCTCGATGAGCAGTTCTTC	CASSPRVLDEQFF
TRBV6-1	.	15	TRBJ1-4	few	TGTGCCAGCAGGAAAGGACCCGCAACTAATGAAAAACTGTTTTTT	CASRKGPATNEKLFF
TRBV20-1	.	13	TRBJ2-7	.	TGCAGTCTCATAGCGGCGTTTCCCTACGAGCAGTACTTC	CSLIAAFPYEQYF
TRBV10-3	.	12	TRBJ1-2	.	TGTGCCATCAGTGAGTCCAGGGGTGGCTACACCTTC	CAISESRGGYTF
TRBV6-4	TRBD1	15	TRBJ1-2	.	TGTGCCAGCAGCCGGACAGGGGACGCCGGGTATGGCTACACCTTC	CASSRTGDAGYGYTF
TRBV3-1	.	14	TRBJ1-5	.	TGTGCCAGCAGCCTAAGCCCGGGCAATCAGCCCCAGCATTTT	CASSLSPGNQPQHF
TRBV20-1	.	16	TRBJ2-1	many	TGCAGTGCTAGAGCCTTGACGGGGAGCTCCTACAATGAGCAGTTCTTC	CSARALTGSSYNEQFF
TRBV27	.	16	TRBJ1-2	.	TGTGCCAGCAGTTTTGCAGGACCGAGGGAGGGCTATGGCTACACCTTC	CASSFAGPREGYGYTF
TRBV5-1	.	15	TRBJ1-2	.	TGCGCCAGCAGCCCCTCGGACAAGGGGGACTATGGCTACACCTTC	CASSPSDKGDYGYTF
TRBV20-1	.	14	TRBJ1-4	.	TGCAGGATGGGCCAGGTGGCAACTAATGAAAAACTGTTTTTT	CRMGQVATNEKLFF
TRBV25-1	.	13	TRBJ2-3	.	TGTGCCAGCGGAACCCCTGTCACAGATACGCAGTATTTT	CASGTPVTDTQYF
TRBV7-6	.	16	TRBJ2-2	.	TGTGCCAGCAGCCGAGGGGGTCCGCAAACACGGCGGGAGCTGTTTTTT	CASSRGGPQTRRELFF
TRBV7-6	TRBD1	13	TRBJ2-3	few	TGTGCCAGCAGCGCGACAGGGCCCGATACGCAGTATTTT	CASSATGPDTQYF
TRBV20-1	.	12	TRBJ1-2	.	TGCAGTGCTTGGCAGGGCTTCTATGGCTACACCTTC	CSAWQGFYGYTF
TRBV24-1	TRBD2	15	TRBJ2-3	.	TGTGCCACCAGTGAACTAGCGGGAGTAGAAGATACGCAGTATTTT	CATSELAGVEDTQYF
TRBV12-3/TRBV12-4	TRBD1	14	TRBJ2-1	many	TGTGCCAGCAGTCTACAGGGGGAATTTGGTGAGCAGTTCTTC	CASSLQGEFGEQFF
TRBV15	.	17	TRBJ2-3	.	TGTGCCACCAGCAGAGATCCGTCCAGGGGTGGCACAGATACGCAGTATTTT	CATSRDPSRGGTDTQYF
TRBV24-1	TRBD2	17	TRBJ2-3	.	TGTGCCACCAGTGACCCACTAGCGGGAGTAGGTCCAGATACGCAGTATTTT	CATSDPLAGVGPDTQYF
TRBV5-6	TRBD2	15	TRBJ2-2	few	TGTGCCAGCAGTCAGACTAGCGGCTACACCGGGGAGCTGTTTTTT	CASSQTSGYTGELFF
TRBV20-1	.	15	TRBJ2-1	many	TGCAGTGCTAGAGTCAGGGGGGGATACTACAATGAGCAGTTCTTC	CSARVRGGYYNEQFF
TRBV2	.	15	TRBJ1-3	few	TGTGCCAGCAGCCCCGGGATACTGGCTGGAAACACCATATATTTT	CASSPGILAGNTIYF
TRBV5-4	TRBD2	20	TRBJ2-1	few	TGTGCCAGCAGCTTAACCGGGACTAGCGGCCCATATAGCTCCTACAATGAGCAGTTCTTC	CASSLTGTSGPYSSYNEQFF
TRBV9	TRBD2	18	TRBJ2-3	few	TGTGCCAGCAGTTCGTATGGAGATAGCGGGAGAGGCACAGATACGCAGTATTTT	CASSSYGDSGRGTDTQYF
TRBV2	.	14	TRBJ1-5	.	TGTGCCAGCAGAATTACAGGGCTTCAACAGCCCCAGCATTTT	CASRITGLQQPQHF
TRBV20-1	TRBD2	14	TRBJ2-7	few	TGCAGTGCTAGAGTTAGCGGGAGTCTCTACGAGCAGTACTTC	CSARVSGSLYEQYF
TRBV7-2	.	15	TRBJ1-5	.	TGTGCCAGCAGCTTAGCGGGAAGCAGCAATCAGCCCCAGCATTTT	CASSLAGSSNQPQHF
TRBV5-1	.	13	TRBJ2-7	few	TGCGCCAGCAGCTGGGGACCCTCGAGCGAGCAGTACTTC	CASSWGPSSEQYF
TRBV29-1	.	14	TRBJ2-7	many	TGCAGCGTTGAAGATCCGGCAGCGTACTACGAGCAGTACTTC	CSVEDPAAYYEQYF
TRBV5-1	.	14	TRBJ2-1	many	TGCGCCAGCAGCTTGGACGGGGTCTACAATGAGCAGTTCTTC	CASSLDGVYNEQFF
TRBV7-8	.	16	TRBJ2-5	few	TGTGCCAGCAGGGGACGGGAGCGGCAGTACCAAGAGACCCAGTACTTC	CASRGRERQYQETQYF
TRBV7-2	.	14	TRBJ2-7	few	TGTGCCAGCAGGAACACCCCGTGGCCCCACGAGCAGTACTTC	CASRNTPWPHEQYF
TRBV3-1	.	15	TRBJ1-2	.	TGTGCCAGCAGCCAAGGTGGCCAGGTCTATGGAGGCTACACCTTC	CASSQGGQVYGGYTF
TRBV18	TRBD2	16	TRBJ2-2	few	TGTGCCAGCTCACCGGGACTAGCGGAAAACACCGGGGAGCTGTTTTTT	CASSPGLAENTGELFF
TRBV12-3/TRBV12-4	.	15	TRBJ1-3	many	TGTGCCAGCAGCCCCAGGGAGTTTCCTGGAAACACCATATATTTT	CASSPREFPGNTIYF
TRBV18	.	13	TRBJ1-1	.	TGTGCCAGCTCACCACCGGAACCCAATCGTGTCGCTTTT	CASSPPEPNRVAF
TRBV3-1	.	13	TRBJ2-2	few	TGTGCCAGCAGCCCCGCGGGGACCGGGGAGCTGTTTTTT	CASSPAGTGELFF
TRBV13	TRBD1	14	TRBJ2-7	few	TGTGCCAGCAGCTCCGAGACAGGGGCCTACGAGCAGTACTTC	CASSSETGAYEQYF
TRBV12-3/TRBV12-4	TRBD1	13	TRBJ1-2	.	TGTGCCAGCAGGTCGGGACAGCCTAAAGGCTACACCTTC	CASRSGQPKGYTF
TRBV12-3/TRBV12-4	TRBD2	12	TRBJ2-5	few	TGTGCCAGCAAAGGACTAGCTGAGACCCAGTACTTC	CASKGLAETQYF
TRBV24-1	.	16	TRBJ2-4	many	TGTGCCACCAGTGATTCTTGGGGGAAGGCCAAAAACATTCAGTACTTC	CATSDSWGKAKNIQYF
TRBV12-5	TRBD1	19	TRBJ1-5	.	TGTGCTAGTGGTACTACAGGGGGCGTCCCCCCATGGGGCAATCAGCCCCAGCATTTT	CASGTTGGVPPWGNQPQHF
TRBV3-1	.	14	TRBJ1-6	.	TGTGCCAGCAACTTCGGAGCCTTCAATTCACCCCTCCACTTT	CASNFGAFNSPLHF
TRBV3-1	.	13	TRBJ1-1	.	TGTGCCAGCAGCCAGGCACAGGGTCTCGTAGCTTTCTTT	CASSQAQGLVAFF
TRBV4-1	.	13	TRBJ2-4	.	TGCGCCAGCAGCCAAGATCAGGGCTACATTCAGTACTTC	CASSQDQGYIQYF